The T cell receptor beta chain under discussion was sequenced for a study of blood T cell repertoires in COVID-19. Trimming removed 0 bases at V and 0 bases at J, with 9 bases between. The length of the CDR3 is 16 residues. Germline V gives CDR1 MGHRA, CDR2 YSYEKL. Cohort assignment relied on participant-reported clinical history. Cohort 3 recovery required two negative PCRs, clearance, or symptom resolution. Sequencing was performed with immunoSEQ multiplex PCR; in TCRdb, only in-frame clones are kept and a portion is missing. Counted here are fewer than 200,000 clones, roughly four fifths occurring once; the ten biggest clones make up around 7.1%.

What was sequenced was PBMCs or T cells enriched from blood (not recorded which). The rearrangement links TRBV4-1 to TRBJ1-3; D is unclear. This receptor was obtained from a man aged 50 to 59 who had recovered from COVID-19. The chain's CDR3 is CASSQDRVNSGNTIYF. The CDR3 region has the DNA TGCGCCAGCAGCCAAGATCGAGTGAACTCTGGAAACACCATATATTTT.